The 26 T cell receptor beta chains below all came from one sample that was sequenced in a study of blood T cell repertoires in COVID-19. Profiled with immunoSEQ multiplex PCR; TCRdb holds only in-frame clones, not every one. The sample holds more than 100,000 clones, 87% seen once. The sample taken for sequencing was peripheral blood. Receptor source: a man aged 45-60 years in a cohort sampled during active COVID-19.

This clone was seen just once. The V call is TRBV5-5, the J call TRBJ2-3, with 13 bases fitting TRBD2. The CDR3 runs to 15 residues. Trimming cost V 4 bases and J 4 bases; bases outside gene matches: 3. Germline assignment: CDR1 SGHKS and CDR2 YYEKEE (reference sequence). CDR3 sequence reads: CASSATSGGADTQYF. The CDR3 DNA sequence: TGTGCCAGCAGCGCTACTAGCGGGGGGGCAGATACGCAGTATTTT.

The rearrangement links TRBV7-9 to TRBJ1-1; no definite D call. The CDR3 covers 13 residues. Trimming left V 8 bases short and J 0 bases short, with 10 bases between. CDR1 and CDR2 from the germline V gene are SEHNR and FQNEAQ (reference sequence). The CDR3 loop is CASSGRVNTEAFF. The CDR3 DNA is TGTGCCAGCTCCGGTCGGGTGAACACTGAAGCTTTCTTT. The full variable domain, completed using reference TRBV7-9 and TRBJ1-1, is DTGVSQNPRHKITKRGQNVTFRCDPISEHNRLYWYRQTLGQGPEFLTYFQNEAQLEKSRLLSDRFSAERPKGSFSTLEIQRTEQGDSAMYLCASSGRVNTEAFFGQGTRLTVV.

The rearrangement joins TRBV6-6 to TRBJ1-1; 8 bases are shared with TRBD1. Trimming took 2 bases from V and 4 from J; bases not matched to a gene: 9. CDR1 MNHNY and CDR2 SVGAGI come from the germline V gene (reference sequence). This CDR3 has 16 residues. The CDR3 DNA is TGTGCCAGCAGTTACCCGGGGACAGGTCGAGGCACTGAAGCTTTCTTT. Translated, it gives CASSYPGTGRGTEAFF.

The chain links TRBV7-9 to TRBJ1-4; D unclear. Germline lookup yields CDR1 SEHNR and CDR2 FQNEAQ (reference sequence). The V end was cut by 5 bases, the J end by 8 bases, with 9 bases between. The CDR3 runs 12 residues. The CDR3 nucleotides are TGTGCCAGCAGCCCCATTGAGGAAAAACTGTTTTTT. Residues: CASSPIEEKLFF.

This clone showed up just a few times. V usage is TRBV7-9 and J usage is TRBJ2-3; the match to TRBD1 covers 7 bases. The CDR3 extends over 15 amino acids. The V gene end was trimmed by 5 bases and the J gene end by 3 bases; junction bases not matched to a gene: 8. Looked up from germline, CDR1 is SEHNR and CDR2 is FQNEAQ (reference sequence). This chain's CDR3 is CASSRQGTKTDTQYF. The CDR3 bases are TGTGCCAGCAGCCGACAGGGCACGAAGACAGATACGCAGTATTTT.

This chain joins TRBV15 and TRBJ2-2; D might be TRBD2 (6 bases). Trimming took off 3 bases at V and 7 bases at J, with 15 bases between the two ends. This CDR3 has 15 amino acids. Germline V lookup: CDR1 LNHNV, CDR2 YYDKDF (reference sequence). CDR3 nucleotide sequence: TGTGCCACCAGCAGGGACCTACTAGCAGGCGGGGAGCTGTTTTTT. It encodes CATSRDLLAGGELFF.

J is TRBJ2-5 and V is TRBV18; a weak D match, TRBD2 (6 bases). Trimming pared 2 bases from V and 1 base from J, leaving 8 bases between. CDR1 is KGHSH and CDR2 is LQKENI in the germline V gene. This CDR3 has 14 amino acids. The CDR3 coding sequence is TGTGCCAGCTCACCAACTAGCCCCCAAGAGACCCAGTACTTC. It encodes CASSPTSPQETQYF.

The chain joins TRBV2 to TRBJ2-2, with 7 bases matching TRBD1. With V trimmed by 4 bases and J by 4 bases, 6 bases remained unmatched. Per the germline V gene, CDR1 is SNHLY and CDR2 is FYNNEI. The CDR3 contains 15 residues. The CDR3: CASSVVTGSTGELFF. In DNA, the CDR3 is TGTGCCAGCAGTGTGGTGACAGGGAGCACCGGGGAGCTGTTTTTT.

The V and J genes are TRBV19 and TRBJ1-2; TRBD1 matches at 11 bases. Looked up from germline, CDR1 is LNHDA and CDR2 is SQIVND (reference sequence). CDR3 size: 18 residues. V shed 3 bases and J 7 bases; nucleotides not matched to a gene: 16. This chain's CDR3 is CASSIMAGTGGGRSGYTF. The CDR3 region has the DNA TGTGCCAGTAGTATTATGGCGGGGACAGGGGGAGGCCGCTCTGGCTACACCTTC.

The chain uses TRBV3-1 (or the pseudogene TRBV3-2) and TRBJ2-1; weak D call: TRBD1 (6 bases). The V and J ends lost 4 bases and 5 bases respectively, with 12 bases between them. Germline loops: CDR1 LGHDT, CDR2 YNNKEL (reference sequence). The CDR3 loop spans 14 amino acids. In DNA form, the CDR3 reads TGTGCCAGCAGCCCCCGGGACAAAAACAATGAGCAGTTCTTC. This codes for CASSPRDKNNEQFF.

The gene calls are TRBV5-5 and TRBJ1-5; 9 bases map to TRBD1. The CDR3 has 14 amino acids. The J segment lost 4 bases and the V segment lost 4 bases, leaving 3 bases of the junction unmatched. Germline CDR1 reads SGHKS; CDR2 reads YYEKEE (reference sequence). CDR3 in amino acids: CASSGGQGNQPQHF. The CDR3 DNA reads as TGTGCCAGCAGCGGCGGACAGGGGAATCAGCCCCAGCATTTT.

This chain links TRBV3-1 (or the pseudogene TRBV3-2) with TRBJ2-7; 8 positions match TRBD1. Germline V CDR1 and CDR2: LGHDT, YNNKEL (reference sequence). V lost 4 bases and J lost 6; bases outside the gene matches: 2. This CDR3 region has 12 residues. CDR3 bases: TGTGCCAGCAGCCGCGGGACAGGCGAGCAGTACGTC. Translated: CASSRGTGEQYV.

The V and J genes are TRBV3-1 (or the pseudogene TRBV3-2) and TRBJ1-1; TRBD1 is a possible D gene (5 bases). Trimming took 1 base from V and 8 from J, leaving 11 bases between them. This CDR3 is 13 amino acids long. CDR1 LGHDT and CDR2 YNNKEL come from the germline V gene (reference sequence). Here the CDR3 DNA reads TGTGCCAGCAGCCAAGGCCCGACAGAAGAAGCTTTCTTT. It yields the protein CASSQGPTEEAFF.

V usage is TRBV4-2 and J usage is TRBJ1-5; D might be TRBD1 (6 bases). Trimming cost V 1 base and J 5 bases, with 15 bases left between them. In germline, CDR1 is LGHNA, CDR2 YNFKEQ. This CDR3 has 16 amino acids. The CDR3 DNA follows: TGTGCCAGCAGCCAAGGGCTTGGGGGCGCGGATCAGCCCCAGCATTTT. Translated: CASSQGLGGADQPQHF.

The V gene is TRBV5-4, the J gene TRBJ2-2; 10 bases are a match to TRBD1. J was trimmed by 2 bases and V by 4 bases; bases with no gene match: 5. Germline V lookup: CDR1 SGHNT, CDR2 YYREEE (reference sequence). The CDR3 loop spans 16 amino acids. CDR3 nucleotide sequence: TGTGCCAGCAGCGGGACAGGGGTTGGCAACACCGGGGAGCTGTTTTTT. It yields the protein CASSGTGVGNTGELFF.

The V and J genes are TRBV6-6 and TRBJ2-7; 7 bases align to TRBD1. This CDR3 comprises 16 residues. Trimming removed 6 bases from V and 4 bases from J; junction bases left unmatched: 15. Germline V gives CDR1 MNHNY, CDR2 SVGAGI (reference sequence). The CDR3 sequence is CASRGTVSGRNYEQYF. In DNA form, the CDR3 reads TGTGCCAGCAGGGGGACAGTGAGCGGCCGAAATTACGAGCAGTACTTC.

This clone was counted once. CDR3 bases: TGTGCCAGCAGCTTAGGTAGCGGGTCTTACAATGAGCAGTTCTTC. As protein: CASSLGSGSYNEQFF. The chain links TRBV11-3 to TRBJ2-1; 7 positions match TRBD2. After removal of 1 base from V and 4 bases from J, the junction contained 4 bases not matched to a gene. Germline CDR1 is SGHNT and CDR2 is YENEEA. The CDR3 loop spans 15 amino acids.

The V gene is TRBV11-3, the J gene TRBJ2-7, with D possibly being TRBD2 (6 bases). CDR3 size: 16 residues. V was shortened by 2 bases and J by 6 bases, with 20 bases between the two germline ends. CDR1 and CDR2 (germline): SGHNT, YENEEA. As DNA, the CDR3 is TGTGCCAGCAGCTTAATAGGAGGGGAAACGTTGTTCGAGCAGTACTTC. This codes for CASSLIGGETLFEQYF.

A word on this clone: This sample also contains other DNA sequences that code for the same CDR3. This sequence joins TRBV9 and TRBJ2-2; possibly TRBD2 for D (6 bases). Germline V gene sequence: CDR1 SGDLS, CDR2 YYNGEE. The CDR3 sequence is 14 residues long. V was cut by 2 bases and J by 1 base, with 6 bases left in between. The CDR3 sequence is CASSVGGNTGELFF. As DNA, the CDR3 is TGTGCCAGCAGCGTGGGGGGGAACACCGGGGAGCTGTTTTTT.

This clone was picked up one time. The chain carries TRBV9 and TRBJ1-3, with D tentatively TRBD1 (6 bases). This CDR3 comprises 14 residues. The V end lost 0 bases, the J end lost 7 bases, and 11 bases lay between the germline ends. CDR1 is SGDLS and CDR2 is YYNGEE in the germline V gene. The CDR3 loop reads CASSVDEGGNTIYF. CDR3 nucleotide sequence: TGTGCCAGCAGCGTAGATGAGGGGGGGAACACCATATATTTT.

The rearrangement uses TRBV18 and TRBJ1-1; 7 nucleotides agree with TRBD1. The CDR3 is made up of 15 amino acids. Germline assignment: CDR1 KGHSH and CDR2 LQKENI. The V gene end was trimmed by 0 bases and the J gene end by 11 bases; junction bases not matched to a gene: 12. DNA for the CDR3: TGTGCCAGCTCACCACCCGGACAGGAGAACTCTTGGGCTTTCTTT. Its translation: CASSPPGQENSWAFF.

The rearrangement joins TRBV28 to TRBJ2-7; TRBD1 matches 9 bases. CDR3 length: 13 amino acids. Germline V CDR1 and CDR2: MDHEN, SYDVKM. The trim removed 6 bases at V and 3 bases at J, leaving 3 bases unmatched. The CDR3 protein is CASRGQGFYEQYF. The CDR3 DNA reads TGTGCCAGCAGGGGACAGGGCTTCTACGAGCAGTACTTC.

The rearrangement uses TRBV20-1 and TRBJ2-7, with a tentative D call TRBD1 (6 bases). The V gene's germline CDR1 is DFQATT and CDR2 SNEGSKA (reference sequence). Trimming cost V 8 bases and J 5 bases, with 13 bases left between them. This CDR3 is 11 amino acids long. The CDR3 loop is CSPMSGDEQYF. The CDR3 region has the DNA TGCAGTCCCATGTCAGGGGACGAGCAGTACTTC.

The rearrangement links TRBV4-2 to TRBJ2-4; the match to TRBD2 covers 10 bases. With V trimmed by 2 bases and J by 8 bases, 9 bases remained unmatched. Per germline, CDR1 LGHNA and CDR2 YNFKEQ. The CDR3 length is 16 residues. The CDR3 DNA reads TGTGCCAGCAGCCAAACAGCGGGGGGGCCAGGATACATTCAGTACTTC. Its translation: CASSQTAGGPGYIQYF.

The chain joins TRBV11-2 to TRBJ1-2; a possible D gene is TRBD1 (6 bases). Germline V CDR1 and CDR2: SGHAT, FQNNGV. Trimming removed 2 bases from V and 8 bases from J, with 24 bases in between. The CDR3 is 17 amino acids. Written as DNA, the CDR3 is TGTGCCAGCAGCTTAATTGGGGTTTCGGGGACACTTATAGGCTACACCTTC. Protein sequence: CASSLIGVSGTLIGYTF.

This clone was counted a single time. The gene calls are TRBV5-6 and TRBJ2-5; 7 bases match TRBD2. Germline CDR1 and CDR2: SGHDT and YYEEEE. This CDR3 is 15 amino acids long. V was pared by 3 bases and J by 5 bases, with 10 bases of the junction left unmatched. CDR3 amino acids: CASSSDPAGRETQYF. DNA for the CDR3: TGTGCCAGCAGCTCGGACCCGGCCGGGAGGGAGACCCAGTACTTC.